Described below is a single T cell receptor beta chain sequence and its context. Its antigen is unidentified. In the study, stem-like memory CD8+ T cells, referred to as TSTEM, were defined as cells that were CCR7+ PD-1- TIGIT-. The PBMC were taken from buffy coats (from healthy donors). The authors drew RNA from duplicate vials of roughly 160,000 sorted CD8+ T cells per subset. UMI-labeled 5' RACE generated the TCR beta libraries. After re-calling the 5' RACE reads, TCRdb lists one entry per CDR3 protein, DNA absent. This repertoire includes around 10,000 distinct CDR3 sequences. Germline CDR1 LGHNA, CDR2 YSLEER. This CDR3 spans 15 amino acids. The sample comes from a study of human CD8 memory T cell subsets. Findings and caveats of the study: Diversity, measured as normalized Shannon-Wiener diversity, was similarly high in stem-like memory and precursor exhausted T cells. Effector memory cells did not share this.

The chain joins TRBV4-3 to TRBJ2-2; TCRdb lists TRBD1, though no DNA is available to test this call. The sequenced sample consisted of CD8+ stem-like memory T cells (TSCM and TCM) sorted from PBMCs. Subset noted: stem-like memory CD8 T cells (TSTEM), CCR7+ PD-1- TIGIT-. This TCR was sampled from a human donor in good health. Here the CDR3 reads CASSPGQGNTGELFF.